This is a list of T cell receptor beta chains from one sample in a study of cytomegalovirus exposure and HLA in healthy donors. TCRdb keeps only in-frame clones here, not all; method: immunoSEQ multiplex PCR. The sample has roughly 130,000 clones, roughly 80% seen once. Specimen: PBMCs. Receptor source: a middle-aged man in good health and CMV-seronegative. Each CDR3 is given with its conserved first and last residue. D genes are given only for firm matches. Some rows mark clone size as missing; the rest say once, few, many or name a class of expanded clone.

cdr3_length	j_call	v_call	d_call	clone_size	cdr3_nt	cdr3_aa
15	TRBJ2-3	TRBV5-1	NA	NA	TGCGCCAGCAGGTCTCGGGACTTTTACACAGATACGCAGTATTTT	CASRSRDFYTDTQYF
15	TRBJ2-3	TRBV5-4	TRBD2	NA	TGTGCCAGCAGCTGGCTAGCGGGAGACACAGATACGCAGTATTTT	CASSWLAGDTDTQYF
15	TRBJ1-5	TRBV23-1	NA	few	TGCGCCAGCAGTCAATCTCGGGGCCCGGGGAGGGGCCAGCATTTT	CASSQSRGPGRGQHF
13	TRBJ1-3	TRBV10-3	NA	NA	TGTGCCATCAGGGGGGCCTCTGGAAACACCATATATTTT	CAIRGASGNTIYF
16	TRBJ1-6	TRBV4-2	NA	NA	TGTGCCAGCAGCCAAGATATCCAGGGGCTAAATTCACCCCTCCACTTT	CASSQDIQGLNSPLHF
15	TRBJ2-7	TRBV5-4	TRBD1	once	TGTGCCAGCAGCCTAAAGACAGGGGGATCCTACGAGCAGTACTTC	CASSLKTGGSYEQYF
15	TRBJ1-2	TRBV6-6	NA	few	TGTGCCAGCAGGCAGTTAGAATGGGCAGCAAATGGCTACACCTTC	CASRQLEWAANGYTF
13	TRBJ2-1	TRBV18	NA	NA	TGTGCCAGCTCACCAGGACAGCAGCTTGAGCAGTTCTTC	CASSPGQQLEQFF
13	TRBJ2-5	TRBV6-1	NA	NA	TGTGCCGTGGCGGGGAAGTACCAAGAGACCCAGTACTTC	CAVAGKYQETQYF
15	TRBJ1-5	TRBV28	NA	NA	TGTGCCAGCAGTTTAATCACAGTGGGCAATCAGCCCCAGCATTTT	CASSLITVGNQPQHF
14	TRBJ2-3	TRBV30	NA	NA	TGTGCCTGGCGCTCCGGTCACGGAGCAGATACGCAGTATTTT	CAWRSGHGADTQYF
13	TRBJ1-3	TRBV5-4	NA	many	TGTGCCAGCAGCTTTTGGGGGGAAAACACCATATATTTT	CASSFWGENTIYF